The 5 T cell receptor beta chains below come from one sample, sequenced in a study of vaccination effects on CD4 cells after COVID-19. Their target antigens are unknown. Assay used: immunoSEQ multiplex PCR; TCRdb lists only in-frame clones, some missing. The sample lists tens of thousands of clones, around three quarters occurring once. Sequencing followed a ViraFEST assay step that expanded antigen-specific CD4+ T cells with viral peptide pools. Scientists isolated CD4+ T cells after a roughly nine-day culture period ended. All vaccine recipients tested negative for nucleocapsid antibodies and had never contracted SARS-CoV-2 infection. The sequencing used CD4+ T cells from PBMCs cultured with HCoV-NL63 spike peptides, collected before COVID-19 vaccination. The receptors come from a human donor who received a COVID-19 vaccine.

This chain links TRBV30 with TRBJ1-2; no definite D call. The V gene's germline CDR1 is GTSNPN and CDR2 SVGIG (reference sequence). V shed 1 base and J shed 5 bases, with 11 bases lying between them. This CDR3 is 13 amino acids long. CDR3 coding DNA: TGTGCCTGGAGTGGCAGCCGGAGGTATGGCTACACCTTC. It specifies CAWSGSRRYGYTF.

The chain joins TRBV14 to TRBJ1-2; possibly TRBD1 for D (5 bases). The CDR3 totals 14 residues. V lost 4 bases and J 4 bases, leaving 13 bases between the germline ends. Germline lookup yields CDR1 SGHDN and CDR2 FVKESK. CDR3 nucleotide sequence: TGTGCCAGCAGCCCTTTCCAGGGTACCTATGGCTACACCTTC. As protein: CASSPFQGTYGYTF.

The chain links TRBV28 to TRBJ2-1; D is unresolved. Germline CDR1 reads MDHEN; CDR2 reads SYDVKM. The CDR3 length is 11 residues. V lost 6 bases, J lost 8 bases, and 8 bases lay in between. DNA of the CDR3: TGTGCCAGCAGCACCCACGATGAGCAGTTCTTC. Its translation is CASSTHDEQFF.

The CDR3 region is CAWSSTLDRAPSGANVLTF. Written as DNA, the CDR3 is TGTGCCTGGAGTTCGACACTCGACAGGGCCCCCTCTGGGGCCAACGTCCTGACTTTC. The rearrangement links TRBV30 to TRBJ2-6; TRBD1 matches at 7 bases. Germline V gene lookup returns CDR1 GTSNPN and CDR2 SVGIG (reference sequence). The CDR3 runs 19 residues. J gave up 0 bases and V 2 bases, and 13 bases lay outside the gene matches. The full variable domain, completed using reference TRBV30 and TRBJ2-6, is SQTIHQWPATLVQPVGSPLSLECTVEGTSNPNLYWYRQAAGRGLQLLFYSVGIGQISSEVPQNLSASRPQDRQFILSSKKLLLSDSGFYLCAWSSTLDRAPSGANVLTFGAGSRLTVL.

In DNA, the CDR3 is TGTGCCAGCAGCTCAGCGGGAGGGCCCGTCAATGAGCAGTTCTTC. Translated, it gives CASSSAGGPVNEQFF. J is TRBJ2-1 and V is TRBV11-2, with 10 bases matching TRBD2. Looked up from germline, CDR1 is SGHAT and CDR2 is FQNNGV. Trimming removed 4 bases from V and 6 bases from J; junction bases left unmatched: 6. The CDR3 has 15 residues.